This T cell receptor (beta chain) was found in a study of CD8 T cells in ankylosing spondylitis. Study-wide findings and caveats: Fewer than ten highly homologous variants made up a TCR beta motif that seemed to typify ankylosing spondylitis blood. Matched synovial fluid from ankylosing spondylitis patients was reported to be enriched for disease-linked clones. Relatively scarce in peripheral blood, disease-linked clones were CD8+.

This clonotype was picked up a small number of times. Its antigen remains unidentified. Germline-derived CDR1 and CDR2 are SEHNR and FQNEAQ (reference sequence). Deletions cut 5 bases from V and 4 bases from J, with 14 bases between. This CDR3 has 14 amino acids. Each CDR3 protein gets one entry after TCRdb re-called the 5' RACE reads with MiXCR. The table shows hundreds of thousands of distinct CDR3 sequences, with around 20% occurring only once. The receptor's source is a male donor with ankylosing spondylitis or in good health (not recorded which). The sequencing input was blood, either unsorted or a sorted T cell fraction (not recorded which). The chain is built from TRBV7-9 and TRBJ1-1, with D hard to call. DNA for the CDR3: TGTGCCAGCAGCACCCCCCCTGGGATCACTGAAGCTTTCTTT. It is translated as CASSTPPGITEAFF.